This TCR beta chain stems from a study of control samples from healthy donors and cancer patients. Assay used: immunoSEQ multiplex PCR; TCRdb lists only in-frame clones, some missing. Among about 79,000 clones listed, under 95% were seen once. Germline V gives CDR1 KGHDR, CDR2 SFDVKD. This CDR3 is built from 12 residues. The V end was cut by 6 bases, the J end by 9 bases, with 11 bases between. The clonotype comes from a woman between 35 and 50 years old with lung cancer. Sequenced input: PBMCs. The gene calls are TRBV24-1 and TRBJ1-5, with no clear D. The CDR3 coding sequence is TGTGCCACCAGTTCGGAGTCAACGCCCCAGCATTTT. It codes for CATSSESTPQHF.